This TCR beta chain was found in a study of patients and donors after allogeneic stem cell transplantation. Each CDR3 protein is one row after TCRdb ran MiXCR on the RT-PCR reads. The repertoire holds about 200,000 distinct CDR3 sequences, more than 35% seen once, with about 9.9% in the top ten. V was trimmed by 6 bases and J by 7 bases, leaving 16 bases between them. The CDR3 runs to 15 residues. Germline V gives CDR1 MNHEY, CDR2 SVGAGI. This clonotype originated in a human donor who was either an allogeneic HSCT recipient or a stem cell or donor lymphocyte infusion donor (not recorded which). It is not recorded whose cells these are; they may come from a transplant donor. Sequencing used blood, either unsorted or a sorted T cell fraction (not recorded which). The genes are TRBV6-5 and TRBJ1-6, with a weak D call TRBD1 (5 bases). The CDR3 nucleotides are TGTGCCAGCAGCGACCACAGGCTACTCAATTCACCCCTCCACTTT. It is translated as CASSDHRLLNSPLHF.